This TCR beta chain was captured by sequencing in a study of T-cell reconstitution after alpha-beta-depleted transplantation in children. The sample holds many counts of this clonotype. Germline lookup yields CDR1 SEHNR and CDR2 FQNEAQ (reference sequence). This CDR3 comprises 12 residues. The V and J ends lost 5 bases and 10 bases respectively, with 12 bases between them. Using unique molecular identifiers, the investigators prepared the TCRbeta library. TCRdb re-analysed the PCR reads in MiXCR, keeping a single row per CDR3 protein. The sample consists of approximately 240,000 distinct CDR3 sequences, more than 7.5% of them appearing once.

Sequencing was performed on PBMCs from the stem cell graft donor, taken from the stem cell graft. The J gene is TRBJ2-1, the V gene TRBV7-9, with D unclear. This TCR was recovered from a human donor who donated a stem cell graft to a child with SCID. The CDR3 spells CASSPQRDEQFF. In DNA, the CDR3 is TGTGCCAGCAGCCCGCAACGAGACGAGCAGTTCTTC.